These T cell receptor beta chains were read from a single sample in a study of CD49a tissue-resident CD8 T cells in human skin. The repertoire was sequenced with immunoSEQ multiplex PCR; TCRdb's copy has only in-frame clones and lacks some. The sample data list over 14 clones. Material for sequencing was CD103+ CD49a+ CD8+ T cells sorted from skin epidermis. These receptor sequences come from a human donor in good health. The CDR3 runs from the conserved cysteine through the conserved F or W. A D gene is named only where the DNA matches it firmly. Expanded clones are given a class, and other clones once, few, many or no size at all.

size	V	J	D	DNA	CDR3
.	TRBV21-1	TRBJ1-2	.	TGTGCCAGCAGTCCTAACGTCTACAGAAAGACCTATGGCTACACCTTC	CASSPNVYRKTYGYTF
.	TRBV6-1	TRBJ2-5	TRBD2	TGTGCCAGCAGTGAAGCAGGGAGGGTTGAGACCCAGTACTTC	CASSEAGRVETQYF
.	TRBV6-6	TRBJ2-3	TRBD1	TGTGCCGCACTAACAGGACAGGGTCGAAGCACAGATACGCAGTATTTT	CAALTGQGRSTDTQYF
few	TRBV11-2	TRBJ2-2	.	TGTGCCAGCAGCTTTGGGCAGGGGAACACCGGGGAGCTGTTTTTT	CASSFGQGNTGELFF
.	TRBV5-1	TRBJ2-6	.	TGCGCCAGCTCGCCAAGATCGGGTTCACAAAGTCGGGCCAACGTCCTGACTTTC	CASSPRSGSQSRANVLTF
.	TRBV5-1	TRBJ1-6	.	TGCGCCAGCAGCTTGGCCGTGCAGGGAAATTCACCCCTCCACTTT	CASSLAVQGNSPLHF